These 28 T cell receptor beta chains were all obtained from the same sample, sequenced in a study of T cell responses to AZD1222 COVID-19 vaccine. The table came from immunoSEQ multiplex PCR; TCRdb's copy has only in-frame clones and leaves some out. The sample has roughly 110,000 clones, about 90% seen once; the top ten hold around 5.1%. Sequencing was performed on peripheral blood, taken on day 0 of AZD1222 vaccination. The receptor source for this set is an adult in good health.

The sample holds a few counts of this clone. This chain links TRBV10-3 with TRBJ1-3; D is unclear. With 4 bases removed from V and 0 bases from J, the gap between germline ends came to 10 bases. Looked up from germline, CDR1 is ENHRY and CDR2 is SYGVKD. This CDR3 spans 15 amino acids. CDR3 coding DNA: TGTGCCATCAGTGGCAGTTATAGCTCTGGAAACACCATATATTTT. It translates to CAISGSYSSGNTIYF.

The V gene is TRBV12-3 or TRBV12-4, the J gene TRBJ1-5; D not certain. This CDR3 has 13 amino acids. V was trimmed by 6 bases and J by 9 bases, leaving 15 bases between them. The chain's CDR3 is CASSSATLGPQHF. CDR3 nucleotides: TGTGCCAGCAGCTCCGCTACATTGGGGCCCCAGCATTTT.

CDR3 nucleotides: TGTGCCAGCAGGGAACAGGGGTCGGGGCATCAGCCCCAGCATTTT. Amino acid sequence: CASREQGSGHQPQHF. The gene calls are TRBV6-6 and TRBJ1-5; 7 nucleotides match TRBD1. V lost 6 bases, J lost 5 bases, and 10 bases stayed unmatched. Germline lookup yields CDR1 MNHNY and CDR2 SVGAGI (reference sequence). The CDR3 loop spans 15 amino acids.

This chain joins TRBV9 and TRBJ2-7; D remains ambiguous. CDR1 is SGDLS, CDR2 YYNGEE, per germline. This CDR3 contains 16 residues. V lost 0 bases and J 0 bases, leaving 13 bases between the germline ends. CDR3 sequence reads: CASSVVGQRSSYEQYF. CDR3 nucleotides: TGTGCCAGCAGCGTAGTAGGGCAAAGGAGCTCCTACGAGCAGTACTTC.

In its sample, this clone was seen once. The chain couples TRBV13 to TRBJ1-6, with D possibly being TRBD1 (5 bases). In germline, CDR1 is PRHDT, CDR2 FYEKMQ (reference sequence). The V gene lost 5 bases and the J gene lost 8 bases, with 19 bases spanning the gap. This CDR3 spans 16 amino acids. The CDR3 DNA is TGTGCCAGCAGCCCCTCTGTTGGGACGGATTATTCACCCCTCCACTTT. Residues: CASSPSVGTDYSPLHF.

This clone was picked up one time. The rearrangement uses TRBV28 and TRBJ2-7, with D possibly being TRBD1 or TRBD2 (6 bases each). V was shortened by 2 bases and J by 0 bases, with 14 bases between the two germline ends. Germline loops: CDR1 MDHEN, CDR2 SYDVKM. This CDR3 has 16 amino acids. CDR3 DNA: TGTGCCAGCAGTTTAAAACGGGGGCGAGCCTCCTACGAGCAGTACTTC. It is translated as CASSLKRGRASYEQYF.

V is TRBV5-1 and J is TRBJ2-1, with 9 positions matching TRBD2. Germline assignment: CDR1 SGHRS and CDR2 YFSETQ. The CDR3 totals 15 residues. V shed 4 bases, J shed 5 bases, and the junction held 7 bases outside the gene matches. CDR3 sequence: CASSPAASGDNEQFF. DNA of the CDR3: TGCGCCAGCAGCCCGGCGGCTAGCGGGGACAATGAGCAGTTCTTC.

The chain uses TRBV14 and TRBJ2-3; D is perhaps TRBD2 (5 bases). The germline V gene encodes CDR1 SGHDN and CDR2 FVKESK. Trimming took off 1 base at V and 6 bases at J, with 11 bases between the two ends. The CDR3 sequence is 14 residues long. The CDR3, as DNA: TGTGCCAGCAGCCAAGGTCTAGCAAGGGATACGCAGTATTTT. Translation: CASSQGLARDTQYF.

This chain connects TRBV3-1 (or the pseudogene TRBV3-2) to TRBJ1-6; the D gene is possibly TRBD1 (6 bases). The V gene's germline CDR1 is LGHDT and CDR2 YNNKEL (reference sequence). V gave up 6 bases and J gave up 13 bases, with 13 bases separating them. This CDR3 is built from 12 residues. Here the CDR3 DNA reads TGTGCCAGCAGTCTCGTCGGACAGCCCCTCCACTTT. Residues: CASSLVGQPLHF.

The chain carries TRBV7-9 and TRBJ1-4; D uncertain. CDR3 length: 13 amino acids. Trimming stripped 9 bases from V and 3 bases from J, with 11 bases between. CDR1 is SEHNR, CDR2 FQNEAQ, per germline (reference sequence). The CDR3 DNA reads TGTGCCAGTTCATATGGGGCTAATGAAAAACTGTTTTTT. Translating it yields CASSYGANEKLFF. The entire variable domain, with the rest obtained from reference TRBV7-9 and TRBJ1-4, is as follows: DTGVSQNPRHKITKRGQNVTFRCDPISEHNRLYWYRQTLGQGPEFLTYFQNEAQLEKSRLLSDRFSAERPKGSFSTLEIQRTEQGDSAMYLCASSYGANEKLFFGSGTQLSVL.

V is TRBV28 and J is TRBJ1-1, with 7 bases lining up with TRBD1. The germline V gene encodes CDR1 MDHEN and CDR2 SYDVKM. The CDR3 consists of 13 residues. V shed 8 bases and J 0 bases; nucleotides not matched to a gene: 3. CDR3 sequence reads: CASETGLNTEAFF. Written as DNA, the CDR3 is TGTGCCAGCGAGACAGGGCTGAACACTGAAGCTTTCTTT. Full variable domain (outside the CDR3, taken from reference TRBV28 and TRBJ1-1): DVKVTQSSRYLVKRTGEKVFLECVQDMDHENMFWYRQDPGLGLRLIYFSYDVKMKEKGDIPEGYSVSREKKERFSLILESASTNQTSMYLCASETGLNTEAFFGQGTRLTVV.

The CDR3 DNA reads as TGTGCCAGCAGTTGGAACCGGGCCCTTCCCAATGAGCAGTTCTTC. Translating gives CASSWNRALPNEQFF. V gene TRBV6-4 combines with J gene TRBJ2-1; D gene uncertain. Trimming removed 5 bases at V and 6 bases at J, with 17 bases between. CDR1 is MRHNA and CDR2 is SNTAGT in the germline V gene. This CDR3 has 15 residues.

The CDR3: CASSPGDIAPQETQYF. The CDR3 DNA reads TGTGCCAGCTCACCAGGGGACATCGCGCCACAAGAGACCCAGTACTTC. The J gene is TRBJ2-5, the V gene TRBV18; tentative D call: TRBD1 (6 bases). Per germline, CDR1 KGHSH and CDR2 LQKENI. The CDR3 is 16 amino acids. V was clipped by 2 bases and J by 2 bases, with 15 bases between them.

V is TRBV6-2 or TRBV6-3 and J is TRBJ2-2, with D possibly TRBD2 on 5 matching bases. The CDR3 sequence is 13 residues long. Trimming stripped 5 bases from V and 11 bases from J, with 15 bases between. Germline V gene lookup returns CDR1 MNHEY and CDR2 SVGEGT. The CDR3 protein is CASSAGVRLELFF. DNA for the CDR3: TGTGCCAGCAGTGCCGGGGTTCGCCTAGAGCTGTTTTTT.

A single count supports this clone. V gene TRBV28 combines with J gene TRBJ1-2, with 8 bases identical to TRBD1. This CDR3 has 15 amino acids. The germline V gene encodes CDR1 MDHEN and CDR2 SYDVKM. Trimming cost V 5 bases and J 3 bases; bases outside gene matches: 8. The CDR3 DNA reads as TGTGCCAGCAGTCACCAAGGACAGGGCCACTATGGCTACACCTTC. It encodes CASSHQGQGHYGYTF.

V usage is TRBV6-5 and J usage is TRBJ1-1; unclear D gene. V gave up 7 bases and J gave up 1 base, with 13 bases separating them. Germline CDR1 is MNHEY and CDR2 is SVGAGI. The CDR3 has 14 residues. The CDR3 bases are TGTGCCAGCACCCCACTGGGAAGGAACACTGAAGCTTTCTTT. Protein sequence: CASTPLGRNTEAFF.

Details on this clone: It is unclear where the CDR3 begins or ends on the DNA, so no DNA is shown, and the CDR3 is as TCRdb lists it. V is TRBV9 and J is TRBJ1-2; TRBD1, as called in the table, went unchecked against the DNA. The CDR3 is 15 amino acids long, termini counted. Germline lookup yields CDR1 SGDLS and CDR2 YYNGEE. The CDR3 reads CASSVAWGQGSLCTF.

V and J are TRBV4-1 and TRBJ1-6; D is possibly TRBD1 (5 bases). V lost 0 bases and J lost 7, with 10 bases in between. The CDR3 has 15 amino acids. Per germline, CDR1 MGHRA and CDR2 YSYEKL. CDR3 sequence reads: CASSQDVRVNSPLHF. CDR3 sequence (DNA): TGCGCCAGCAGCCAAGATGTCAGGGTAAATTCACCCCTCCACTTT.

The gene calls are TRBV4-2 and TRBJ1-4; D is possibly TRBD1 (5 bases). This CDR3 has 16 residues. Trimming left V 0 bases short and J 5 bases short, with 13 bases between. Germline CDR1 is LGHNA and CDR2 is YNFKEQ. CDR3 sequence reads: CASSQEERGRNEKLFF. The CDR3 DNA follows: TGTGCCAGCAGCCAAGAAGAGAGGGGTAGAAATGAAAAACTGTTTTTT.

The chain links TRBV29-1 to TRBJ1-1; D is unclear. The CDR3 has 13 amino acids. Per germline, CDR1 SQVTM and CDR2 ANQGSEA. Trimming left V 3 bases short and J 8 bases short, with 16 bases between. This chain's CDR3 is CSVDRSVGPEAFF. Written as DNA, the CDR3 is TGCAGCGTTGATCGATCGGTGGGTCCCGAAGCTTTCTTT. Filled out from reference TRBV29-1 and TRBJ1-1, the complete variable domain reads SAVISQKPSRDICQRGTSLTIQCQVDSQVTMMFWYRQQPGQSLTLIATANQGSEATYESGFVIDKFPISRPNLTFSTLTVSNMSPEDSSIYLCSVDRSVGPEAFFGQGTRLTVV.

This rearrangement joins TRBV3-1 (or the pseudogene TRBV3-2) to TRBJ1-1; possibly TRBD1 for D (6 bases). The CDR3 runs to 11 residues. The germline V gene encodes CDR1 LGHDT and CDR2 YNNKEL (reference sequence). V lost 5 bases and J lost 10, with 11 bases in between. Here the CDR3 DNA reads TGTGCCAGCAGCACAGGGTTCGGAGCTTTCTTT. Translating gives CASSTGFGAFF.

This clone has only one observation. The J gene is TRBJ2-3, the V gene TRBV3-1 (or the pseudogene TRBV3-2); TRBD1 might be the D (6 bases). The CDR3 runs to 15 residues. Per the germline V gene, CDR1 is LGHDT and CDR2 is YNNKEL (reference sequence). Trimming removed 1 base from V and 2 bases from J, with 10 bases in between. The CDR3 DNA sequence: TGTGCCAGCAGCCAAGTACAGGGATTCACAGATACGCAGTATTTT. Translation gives CASSQVQGFTDTQYF.

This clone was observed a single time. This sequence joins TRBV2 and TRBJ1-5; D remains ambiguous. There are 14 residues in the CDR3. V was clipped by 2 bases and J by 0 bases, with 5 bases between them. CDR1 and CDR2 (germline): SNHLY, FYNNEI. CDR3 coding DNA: TGTGCCAGCAGTGAATTTTCTAGCAATCAGCCCCAGCATTTT. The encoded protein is CASSEFSSNQPQHF.

This CDR3 reads CASSTGRVLITEAFF. The DNA of the CDR3 is TGTGCCAGCAGCACGGGGCGGGTTCTCATCACTGAAGCTTTCTTT. This chain links TRBV6-5 with TRBJ1-1; possibly TRBD1 for D (5 bases). Germline loops: CDR1 MNHEY, CDR2 SVGAGI. The V end lost 6 bases, the J end lost 4 bases, and 18 bases lay between the germline ends. The CDR3 extends over 15 amino acids.

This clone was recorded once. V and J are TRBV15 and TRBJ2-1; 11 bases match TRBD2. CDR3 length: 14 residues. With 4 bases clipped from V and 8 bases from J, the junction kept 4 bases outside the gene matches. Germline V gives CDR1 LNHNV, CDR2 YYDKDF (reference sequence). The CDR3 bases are TGTGCCACCAGCACCACTAGCGGGAGATATGAGCAGTTCTTC. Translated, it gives CATSTTSGRYEQFF.

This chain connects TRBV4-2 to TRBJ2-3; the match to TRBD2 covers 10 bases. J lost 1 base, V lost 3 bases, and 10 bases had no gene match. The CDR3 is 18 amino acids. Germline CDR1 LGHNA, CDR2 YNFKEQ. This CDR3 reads CASSQDPSGTSGTDTQYF. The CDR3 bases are TGTGCCAGCAGCCAGGATCCCTCTGGGACTAGCGGCACAGATACGCAGTATTTT.

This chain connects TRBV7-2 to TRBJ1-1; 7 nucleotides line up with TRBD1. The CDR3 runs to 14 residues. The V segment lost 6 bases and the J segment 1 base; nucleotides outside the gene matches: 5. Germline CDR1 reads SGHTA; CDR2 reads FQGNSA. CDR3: CASSPGQANTEAFF. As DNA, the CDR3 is TGTGCCAGCAGTCCCGGACAGGCGAACACTGAAGCTTTCTTT.

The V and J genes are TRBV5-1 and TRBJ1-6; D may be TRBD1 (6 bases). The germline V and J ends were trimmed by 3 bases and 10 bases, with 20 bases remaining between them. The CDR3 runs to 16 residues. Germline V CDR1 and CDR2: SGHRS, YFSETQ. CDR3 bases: TGCGCCAGCAGCTGGGGGCCGGGGTTAGTAATCTCACCCCTCCACTTT. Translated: CASSWGPGLVISPLHF.